A single sample gave rise to the 32 T cell receptor beta chains below, sequenced in a study of cytomegalovirus exposure and HLA in healthy donors. Both 60 Vbeta primers and 13 Jbeta primers went into the PCR. Generated by immunoSEQ multiplex PCR, the TCRdb table keeps only in-frame clones and is missing some. The sample has more than 200,000 clones, over 65% seen once. Sequenced material: PBMCs. The receptors were sampled from a human donor in good health.

This clone was recorded once. The genes are TRBV27 and TRBJ2-7; tentatively, D is TRBD2 (6 bases). V lost 4 bases to trimming and J lost 5 bases, with 18 bases between them. Germline CDR1 is MNHEY and CDR2 is SMNVEV (reference sequence). The CDR3 covers 15 residues. The CDR3 DNA reads TGTGCCAGCAGTTCCCAATCGGGACTCTTGGACGAGCAGTACTTC. Protein: CASSSQSGLLDEQYF.

This chain joins TRBV7-3 and TRBJ2-1; D might be TRBD2 (5 bases). Trimming took off 5 bases at V and 0 bases at J, with 11 bases between the two ends. Germline CDR1 and CDR2: SGHTA and FQGTGA. The CDR3 runs to 15 residues. CDR3 amino acids: CASSVSESSYNEQFF. The CDR3 coding sequence is TGTGCCAGCAGCGTTAGCGAGAGCTCCTACAATGAGCAGTTCTTC.

As concerns this clone: The sample has other DNA sequences that encode this CDR3 too. This rearrangement joins TRBV5-1 to TRBJ2-7; 10 nucleotides align to TRBD1. The ends lost 0 bases at V and 4 bases at J; junction bases unmatched: 1. The CDR3 runs 14 residues. In germline, CDR1 is SGHRS, CDR2 YFSETQ. CDR3 region: CASSLGDRGYEQYF. Here the CDR3 DNA reads TGCGCCAGCAGCTTGGGGGACAGGGGTTACGAGCAGTACTTC. Full variable domain (rest looked up from reference TRBV5-1 and TRBJ2-7): KAGVTQTPRYLIKTRGQQVTLSCSPISGHRSVSWYQQTPGQGLQFLFEYFSETQRNKGNFPGRFSGRQFSNSRSEMNVSTLELGDSALYLCASSLGDRGYEQYFGPGTRLTVT.

Worth noting for this clone: One end of the junction does not line up with germline, which may come from a read error. This chain links TRBV7-7 with TRBJ2-2; 10 bases map to TRBD1. CDR3 size: 14 residues. CDR1 and CDR2 from the germline V gene are SSHAT and FNYEAQ (reference sequence). The CDR3 spells CASSVTGGGGELFF. CDR3 nucleotides: TGTGCTAGCAGCGTGACAGGGGGCGGCGGGGAGCTGTTTTTT.

CDR3: CATSRDRANEKLFF. CDR3 DNA sequence: TGTGCCACCAGCAGAGACAGGGCTAATGAAAAACTGTTTTTT. J is TRBJ1-4 and V is TRBV15, with D possibly TRBD1 on 5 matching bases. The CDR3 is made up of 14 amino acids. Trimming shortened V by 0 bases and J by 3 bases, and 5 bases separated the two germline ends. Germline loops: CDR1 LNHNV, CDR2 YYDKDF (reference sequence).

With respect to this clone: The same CDR3 is also encoded by other DNA sequences in this sample. The chain links TRBV5-4 to TRBJ2-7, with TRBD2 identical over 8 bases. CDR3 length: 15 amino acids. Trimming removed 1 base from V and 0 bases from J; junction bases left unmatched: 3. Germline CDR1 reads SGHNT; CDR2 reads YYREEE (reference sequence). The CDR3 DNA sequence: TGTGCCAGCAGCTTGAAACTAGCGGACTCCTACGAGCAGTACTTC. Amino acid sequence: CASSLKLADSYEQYF.

This clone was found a few times. The V and J genes are TRBV7-9 and TRBJ2-5; 12 bases agree with TRBD2. V dropped 3 bases and J dropped 4; count of bases not matched to a gene: 3. Germline V lookup: CDR1 SEHNR, CDR2 FQNEAQ (reference sequence). CDR3 length: 15 amino acids. The CDR3 DNA follows: TGTGCCAGCAGCTTCCTAGCGGGAGGGGGAGAGACCCAGTACTTC. It encodes CASSFLAGGGETQYF.

The chain couples TRBV25-1 to TRBJ2-7; TRBD2 matches 7 bases. This CDR3 is 16 amino acids long. Germline V gives CDR1 MGHDK, CDR2 SYGVNS. Germline trimming cut 2 bases from V and 0 bases from J; bases unmatched to any gene: 7. The CDR3 loop reads CASSEGRERSSYEQYF. The CDR3 nucleotides read TGTGCCAGCAGTGAAGGGCGGGAGAGGAGCTCCTACGAGCAGTACTTC.

V gene TRBV9 combines with J gene TRBJ2-1; 9 bases map to TRBD2. V shed 6 bases and J 5 bases; nucleotides not matched to a gene: 6. CDR1 is SGDLS, CDR2 YYNGEE, per germline. This CDR3 spans 14 amino acids. The CDR3 region is CASTRLAENNEQFF. The CDR3 coding sequence is TGTGCCAGCACTCGACTAGCGGAGAACAATGAGCAGTTCTTC. Filled out from reference TRBV9 and TRBJ2-1, the complete variable domain reads DSGVTQTPKHLITATGQRVTLRCSPRSGDLSVYWYQQSLDQGLQFLIQYYNGEERAKGNILERFSAQQFPDLHSELNLSSLELGDSALYFCASTRLAENNEQFFGPGTRLTVL.

The genes are TRBV2 and TRBJ1-4; 7 bases are a match to TRBD1. Looked up from germline, CDR1 is SNHLY and CDR2 is FYNNEI. With V trimmed by 6 bases and J by 0 bases, 4 bases remained unmatched. The CDR3 loop spans 15 amino acids. For the CDR3, the DNA is TGTGCCAGCAGAGGACAGGCAACAACTAATGAAAAACTGTTTTTT. Its translation: CASRGQATTNEKLFF.

With regard to this clone: The junction does not match germline at one end; this may be a read error. The J gene is TRBJ2-2, the V gene TRBV7-9; no definite D call. This CDR3 is 15 amino acids long. From germline, CDR1 is SEHNR and CDR2 FQNEAQ (reference sequence). The DNA for the CDR3 is TGTTCCAGCAGCTTAGAGTTTCCAACGGTGGGGGAGCTGTTTTTT. This sequence encodes CSSSLEFPTVGELFF.

The chain joins TRBV7-9 to TRBJ2-1, with D possibly matching TRBD2 (5 bases). From germline, CDR1 is SEHNR and CDR2 FQNEAQ (reference sequence). The CDR3 contains 17 residues. Deletions cut 5 bases from V and 3 bases from J, with 20 bases between. The CDR3 nucleotides are TGTGCCAGCAGCCCAGGACTGCTCCCCGAGGGCTACAATGAGCAGTTCTTC. Protein product: CASSPGLLPEGYNEQFF.

This CDR3 reads CASSVRSRPRTGGMETQYF. CDR3 coding DNA: TGTGCCAGCAGCGTAAGGTCAAGGCCACGGACAGGGGGGATGGAGACCCAGTACTTC. V and J are TRBV9 and TRBJ2-5; 10 bases agree with TRBD1. This CDR3 region has 19 residues. CDR1 is SGDLS, CDR2 YYNGEE, per germline. Losses at the gene ends were 1 base for V and 5 bases for J; bases not matched to a gene: 17. The variable domain in full, with the rest retrieved from reference TRBV9 and TRBJ2-5, is DSGVTQTPKHLITATGQRVTLRCSPRSGDLSVYWYQQSLDQGLQFLIQYYNGEERAKGNILERFSAQQFPDLHSELNLSSLELGDSALYFCASSVRSRPRTGGMETQYFGPGTRLLVL.

The CDR3 spells CASSESPGTGQETQYF. CDR3 nucleotide sequence: TGCGCCAGCAGTGAGTCCCCCGGGACAGGTCAAGAGACCCAGTACTTC. The chain has TRBV10-2 and TRBJ2-5, with TRBD1 identical over 8 bases. This CDR3 comprises 16 residues. Trimming at V came to 0 bases and at J to 2 bases, leaving 5 bases not matched to a gene. Germline V gene lookup returns CDR1 WSHSY and CDR2 SAAADI.

This clone appeared once. The rearrangement links TRBV2 to TRBJ1-5; the match to TRBD1 covers 7 bases. This CDR3 has 15 residues. Germline V gene data show CDR1 as SNHLY and CDR2 as FYNNEI. Losses at the gene ends were 5 bases for V and 1 base for J; bases not matched to a gene: 5. The CDR3 DNA is TGTGCCAGCAGTAAACAGGGGTTAAGCAATCAGCCCCAGCATTTT. Its protein is CASSKQGLSNQPQHF.

This rearrangement joins TRBV25-1 to TRBJ1-2; tentative D call: TRBD1 (5 bases). The CDR3 consists of 13 residues. Germline-derived CDR1 and CDR2 are MGHDK and SYGVNS. Deletions cut 6 bases from V and 5 bases from J, with 13 bases between. This CDR3 reads CASRSDRGYGYTF. The CDR3 DNA sequence: TGTGCCAGCAGGTCCGATCGGGGGTATGGCTACACCTTC.

This rearrangement joins TRBV19 to TRBJ2-7, with D unresolved. V lost 6 bases, J lost 12 bases, and 21 bases lay in between. CDR3 size: 13 residues. The germline CDR1 and CDR2 sequences are LNHDA and SQIVND (reference sequence). For the CDR3, the DNA is TGTGCCAGTAGCCCCCTCCCTGCCAGGTTACTGTACTTC. Translation gives CASSPLPARLLYF. Full variable domain (rest looked up from reference TRBV19 and TRBJ2-7): DGGITQSPKYLFRKEGQNVTLSCEQNLNHDAMYWYRQDPGQGLRLIYYSQIVNDFQKGDIAEGYSVSREKKESFPLTVTSAQKNPTAFYLCASSPLPARLLYFGPGTRLTVT.

This chain links TRBV6-1 with TRBJ2-7; 12 positions agree with TRBD2. CDR3 size: 14 residues. V gave up 10 bases and J gave up 4 bases; unmatched junction bases: 8. Germline V gene sequence: CDR1 MNHNS, CDR2 SASEGT. The CDR3 sequence: CAILAGGPLYEQYF. The CDR3 nucleotides read TGTGCCATTCTAGCGGGAGGGCCTCTTTACGAGCAGTACTTC.

This clone was found once. The rearrangement uses TRBV7-8 and TRBJ2-7, with D perhaps matching TRBD2 (5 bases). V was cut by 3 bases and J by 5 bases, with 23 bases left in between. The germline CDR1 and CDR2 sequences are SGHVS and FQNEAQ. CDR3 size: 17 residues. CDR3 residues: CASSLAANGGGSDEQYF. Here the CDR3 DNA reads TGTGCCAGCAGCTTGGCGGCCAACGGAGGTGGGAGCGACGAGCAGTACTTC.

The V call is TRBV28, the J call TRBJ1-6, with D uncertain. The CDR3 covers 11 residues. Germline CDR1 and CDR2: MDHEN and SYDVKM. V lost 8 bases, J lost 15 bases, and 14 bases lay in between. CDR3 loop: CASSAARHLHF. The CDR3 coding sequence is TGTGCCAGCTCGGCGGCGCGTCACCTCCACTTT.

V and J are TRBV6-6 and TRBJ2-2; tentatively, D is TRBD2 (6 bases). The V gene lost 4 bases and the J gene lost 9 bases, with 15 bases spanning the gap. In germline, CDR1 is MNHNY, CDR2 SVGAGI (reference sequence). The CDR3 spans 14 residues. CDR3 loop: CASSSPTSPRELFF. DNA of the CDR3: TGTGCCAGCAGTTCCCCGACTAGTCCCCGGGAGCTGTTTTTT.

The rearrangement joins TRBV7-8 to TRBJ2-6, with 10 positions matching TRBD1. With 5 bases clipped from V and 4 bases from J, the junction kept 8 bases outside the gene matches. CDR1 and CDR2 (germline): SGHVS, FQNEAQ. The CDR3 spans 17 residues. CDR3 in amino acids: CASSPRDRGGGANVLTF. CDR3 nucleotide sequence: TGTGCCAGCAGCCCGAGGGACAGGGGAGGCGGGGCCAACGTCCTGACTTTC.

This chain links TRBV6-1 with TRBJ2-7, with 7 bases lining up with TRBD1. V shed 6 bases, J shed 1 base, and the junction held 6 bases outside the gene matches. CDR1 is MNHNS and CDR2 is SASEGT in the germline V gene. CDR3 length: 14 amino acids. This CDR3 is CASRDRDGSYEQYF. The CDR3 coding sequence is TGTGCCAGCAGAGACAGGGATGGGTCCTACGAGCAGTACTTC.

This clone has a handful of counts. The chain links TRBV5-1 to TRBJ2-1; a possible D gene is TRBD2 (6 bases). CDR1 SGHRS and CDR2 YFSETQ come from the germline V gene. CDR3 length: 15 amino acids. Trimming stripped 0 bases from V and 7 bases from J, with 14 bases between. The CDR3 loop reads CASSLGDGGRNEQFF. In nucleotides, the CDR3 is TGCGCCAGCAGCTTGGGGGACGGGGGTCGGAATGAGCAGTTCTTC.

The chain links TRBV6-5 to TRBJ1-5; 8 positions agree with TRBD1. V shed 6 bases, J shed 6 bases, and the junction held 7 bases outside the gene matches. The CDR3 runs to 14 residues. Germline CDR1 is MNHEY and CDR2 is SVGAGI. CDR3 nucleotides: TGTGCCAGCAGCCTCAGGGGGCTCGGTCAGCCCCAGCATTTT. Translation: CASSLRGLGQPQHF.

This clone was seen only once. The chain is built from TRBV7-2 and TRBJ2-1; 11 bases fit TRBD2. After removal of 3 bases from V and 6 bases from J, the junction contained 4 bases not matched to a gene. This CDR3 comprises 15 residues. Germline-derived CDR1 and CDR2 are SGHTA and FQGNSA. In nucleotides, the CDR3 is TGTGCCAGCAGCTTCCGACTAGCGGGACCCAATGAGCAGTTCTTC. Translated, it gives CASSFRLAGPNEQFF.

The chain links TRBV6-1 to TRBJ2-7; 13 bases match TRBD2. Germline V CDR1 and CDR2: MNHNS, SASEGT. Trimming cost V 4 bases and J 7 bases; bases outside gene matches: 13. This CDR3 is 17 amino acids long. The CDR3 loop reads CASSAGLGLAGEYEQYF. Here the CDR3 DNA reads TGTGCCAGCAGTGCTGGACTAGGACTAGCGGGAGAATATGAGCAGTACTTC.

This chain connects TRBV4-3 to TRBJ1-2; D might be TRBD1 (5 bases). This CDR3 is built from 14 residues. Trimming stripped 0 bases from V and 5 bases from J, with 10 bases between. Looked up from germline, CDR1 is LGHNA and CDR2 is YSLEER. This CDR3 reads CASSQDTGPYGYTF. The CDR3 nucleotides are TGCGCCAGCAGCCAAGATACAGGACCATATGGCTACACCTTC.

The chain combines TRBV7-9 with TRBJ2-1; 8 bases match TRBD1. This CDR3 region has 17 residues. Trimming cost V 5 bases and J 5 bases; bases outside gene matches: 14. Per the germline V gene, CDR1 is SEHNR and CDR2 is FQNEAQ (reference sequence). The CDR3 loop is CASSPRAGRGHDNEQFF. As DNA, the CDR3 is TGTGCCAGCAGCCCAAGAGCGGGCAGGGGGCATGACAATGAGCAGTTCTTC.

The J gene is TRBJ1-1, the V gene TRBV30; D is ambiguous. Germline CDR1 and CDR2: GTSNPN and SVGIG (reference sequence). This CDR3 is 14 amino acids long. V lost 0 bases, J lost 2 bases, and 10 bases lay in between. CDR3 region: CAWSVTTDNTEAFF. As DNA, the CDR3 is TGTGCCTGGAGTGTAACCACTGATAACACTGAAGCTTTCTTT.

The chain recombines TRBV2 with TRBJ2-5; tentatively, D is TRBD2 (5 bases). Germline V gene sequence: CDR1 SNHLY, CDR2 FYNNEI. V was pared by 11 bases and J by 3 bases, with 13 bases between. The CDR3 is 12 residues long. The CDR3 spells CAGRAGEETQYF. The CDR3 DNA sequence: TGTGCCGGACGGGCCGGGGAAGAGACCCAGTACTTC.

The chain uses TRBV5-1 and TRBJ2-7, with D perhaps matching TRBD1 (7 bases). V was cut by 1 base and J by 0 bases, with 17 bases left in between. This CDR3 has 17 amino acids. Germline V CDR1 and CDR2: SGHRS, YFSETQ. The DNA of the CDR3 is TGCGCCAGCAGCTTGCTATTCAACCAGGGGGGCTCCTACGAGCAGTACTTC. Its protein product is CASSLLFNQGGSYEQYF.